This TCR beta chain was sequenced in a study of blood T cell repertoires in COVID-19. The V segment lost 0 bases and the J segment 2 bases; nucleotides outside the gene matches: 4. Germline CDR1 SGDLS, CDR2 YYNGEE. The length of the CDR3 is 16 residues. Authors' data handling: Reference gene primer amplification gave estimated nucleated cell counts. The assay was immunoSEQ multiplex PCR, and TCRdb's table has in-frame clones only and misses some. That table supplies the V and J calls and clone size; D and trimming were determined from the DNA. The sample yields approximately 140,000 clones, 80% to 90% seen once.

The TCR comes from a human donor in a cohort sampled during active COVID-19. The rearrangement joins TRBV9 to TRBJ2-3, with 9 nucleotides matching TRBD1. What was sequenced was peripheral blood. CDR3 coding DNA: TGTGCCAGCAGCGTAGTGGGACAGGGACTCACAGATACGCAGTATTTT. Translation gives CASSVVGQGLTDTQYF.